This T cell receptor beta chain stems from a study of blood T cell repertoires in COVID-19. Across the study: Donors in the United States, Italy and Spain gave samples during acute or convalescent COVID-19. PBMCs, B-cell-depleted T cells, or T cells were the source of the cDNA or gDNA that made up the material.

Original processing notes: Estimated nucleated cell counts came from reference gene primer amplification. Profiling relied on immunoSEQ multiplex PCR, and the TCRdb table lists in-frame clones only, not all of them. The V and J calls and clone size come from that table; D and trimming were worked out from the DNA. The repertoire holds about 170,000 clones, with 80% to 95% as singletons. CDR1 is SGHAT, CDR2 FQDESV, per germline (reference sequence). J was trimmed by 6 bases and V by 3 bases; bases with no gene match: 6. This CDR3 comprises 15 residues. In its sample, this clone was seen once. While infection was still active, Seattle patients were enrolled and then followed longitudinally.

The chain couples TRBV11-1 to TRBJ1-4; 8 nucleotides align to TRBD1. The TCR sequence derives from a man aged 25-40 years with COVID-19, enrolled during active disease. The material sequenced was peripheral blood. CDR3 sequence (DNA): TGTGCCAGCAGCTTGACGGCAGGGGGCGATGAAAAACTGTTTTTT. Its translation is CASSLTAGGDEKLFF.